These T cell receptor beta chains were read from a single sample in a study of OX40 agonist ivuxolimab in advanced cancers. TCRdb's table, derived via immunoSEQ multiplex PCR, lists solely in-frame clones and lacks some. The sample lists around 74,000 clones; 84% were seen once. The material was CD4+ or CD8+ T cells sorted from blood, obtained in a trial of the OX40 agonist ivuxolimab. The receptors stem from an adult with an advanced solid tumor such as melanoma, head and neck, liver or kidney cancer. The CDR3 runs from the conserved cysteine through the conserved F or W. Rows give clone size only sometimes, using once, few, many, or a class for an expanded clone.

TRBV4-3 | NA | CASSQELGGNTEAFF
TRBV27 | NA | CASSLKSIRATNEKLFF
TRBV18 | NA | CASSGDRSEESRNF
TRBV2 | NA | CASFTQGTTEAFF
TRBV7-9 | NA | CASSSGHWELFF
TRBV7-9 | NA | CASTGTGLSGANVLTF
TRBV6-5 | NA | CASRPGTGDQPQHF
TRBV7-8 | few | CASSLALAGEQFF
TRBV10-3 | NA | CAISGGRIQNYGYTF
TRBV5-4 | NA | CASSLKTGTGVEQYF
TRBV4-3 | NA | CASSQEYGPTDTQYF
TRBV28 | once | CASRATGTSGIYEQYF
TRBV7-9 | NA | CASNKQGALARGEQFF
TRBV5-8 | NA | CASSPGDSSYNEQFF
TRBV19 | NA | CASSIQSQETQYF
TRBV7-2 | NA | CASSRSMAWDSFNYGYTF
TRBV29-1 | NA | CSVGTASSDEQFF